This is a list of T cell receptor beta chains from one sample in a study of CD4 T cells in relation to SARS-CoV-2 and coronaviruses. No antigen has been assigned to these receptors. Only in-frame clones appear in the TCRdb table, and some are missing; sequencing was by immunoSEQ multiplex PCR. The sample has tens of thousands of clones, 75% to 85% seen once. The sample consisted of memory CD4+ T cells from PBMCs, cultured in vitro. These TCRs come from an adult with COVID-19. Each CDR3 is given with its conserved first and last residue. Each record gives: clone size, V gene, J gene, D gene, CDR3 protein, CDR3 DNA. The D gene is left open where the match is weak. Not all rows give a size; the values are once, few, many and, for expanded clones, a class.

clone_size: .; v_call: TRBV28; j_call: TRBJ2-2; d_call: .; cdr3_aa: CASSPGGWGKDTGELFF; cdr3_nt: TGTGCCAGCAGTCCCGGGGGATGGGGGAAGGACACCGGGGAGCTGTTTTTT
clone_size: .; v_call: TRBV28; j_call: TRBJ2-5; d_call: .; cdr3_aa: CASSSQGGGQETQYF; cdr3_nt: TGTGCCAGCAGTTCACAGGGAGGGGGCCAAGAGACCCAGTACTTC
clone_size: .; v_call: TRBV6-6; j_call: TRBJ1-5; d_call: .; cdr3_aa: CASRPNGDNQPQHF; cdr3_nt: TGTGCCAGCAGGCCGAATGGGGACAATCAGCCCCAGCATTTT
clone_size: .; v_call: TRBV14; j_call: TRBJ2-1; d_call: .; cdr3_aa: CASSQMGGDYNEQFF; cdr3_nt: TGTGCCAGCAGCCAGATGGGAGGCGATTACAATGAGCAGTTCTTC
clone_size: .; v_call: TRBV19; j_call: TRBJ2-2; d_call: .; cdr3_aa: CASSTGLYGELFF; cdr3_nt: TGTGCCAGTAGTACTGGTCTATACGGGGAGCTGTTTTTT
clone_size: .; v_call: TRBV28; j_call: TRBJ1-2; d_call: .; cdr3_aa: CASSFLNRALVLGYTF; cdr3_nt: TGTGCCAGCAGTTTCTTGAACCGGGCTCTGGTATTAGGCTACACCTTC
clone_size: .; v_call: TRBV28; j_call: TRBJ1-3; d_call: .; cdr3_aa: CASSFRALSGNTIYF; cdr3_nt: TGTGCCAGCAGTTTCAGGGCCCTTTCTGGAAACACCATATATTTT
clone_size: .; v_call: TRBV12-1; j_call: TRBJ2-3; d_call: .; cdr3_aa: CASSLNRVSKYTQYF; cdr3_nt: TGTGCCAGCAGCTTAAACAGGGTCTCGAAATATACGCAGTATTTT
clone_size: .; v_call: TRBV5-6; j_call: TRBJ2-5; d_call: .; cdr3_aa: CASSRGETQYF; cdr3_nt: TGTGCCAGCAGTCGGGGGGAGACCCAGTACTTC
clone_size: .; v_call: TRBV4-1; j_call: TRBJ2-1; d_call: .; cdr3_aa: CASSQVQGSVEGGGQFF; cdr3_nt: TGCGCCAGCAGCCAAGTCCAGGGGTCGGTGGAAGGTGGAGGGCAGTTCTTC
clone_size: once; v_call: TRBV5-1; j_call: TRBJ2-7; d_call: TRBD1; cdr3_aa: CASSNDRAPLNEQYF; cdr3_nt: TGCGCCAGCAGCAATGACAGGGCCCCACTAAACGAGCAGTACTTC
clone_size: few; v_call: TRBV4-1; j_call: TRBJ2-7; d_call: .; cdr3_aa: CASSQWGSRESYEQYF; cdr3_nt: TGCGCCAGCAGCCAATGGGGGTCCAGGGAATCCTACGAGCAGTACTTC
clone_size: .; v_call: TRBV9; j_call: TRBJ1-2; d_call: TRBD1; cdr3_aa: CASRGTGDDYGYTF; cdr3_nt: TGTGCCAGCAGAGGGACAGGGGATGATTATGGCTACACCTTC
clone_size: .; v_call: TRBV14; j_call: TRBJ2-1; d_call: .; cdr3_aa: CASRDTTGSFYNEQFF; cdr3_nt: TGTGCCAGCAGGGACACCACCGGGAGTTTTTATAATGAGCAGTTCTTC
clone_size: .; v_call: TRBV18; j_call: TRBJ1-3; d_call: .; cdr3_aa: CASSPLGANSGNTIYF; cdr3_nt: TGTGCCAGCTCACCACTGGGGGCAAACTCTGGAAACACCATATATTTT
clone_size: .; v_call: TRBV5-4; j_call: TRBJ2-2; d_call: .; cdr3_aa: CASSIAGKSAGELFF; cdr3_nt: TGTGCCAGCAGCATAGCAGGGAAATCGGCCGGGGAGCTGTTTTTT
clone_size: .; v_call: TRBV3-1/TRBV3-2; j_call: TRBJ1-2; d_call: .; cdr3_aa: CASRPQVRAGANYGYTF; cdr3_nt: TGTGCCAGCAGGCCCCAGGTACGGGCTGGAGCTAACTATGGCTACACCTTC
clone_size: .; v_call: TRBV9; j_call: TRBJ2-5; d_call: .; cdr3_aa: CASSVDTAGTQYF; cdr3_nt: TGTGCCAGCAGCGTAGATACAGCGGGGACCCAGTACTTC
clone_size: .; v_call: TRBV9; j_call: TRBJ2-5; d_call: TRBD2; cdr3_aa: CASSVTPREGETQYF; cdr3_nt: TGTGCCAGCAGCGTAACCCCACGGGAGGGAGAGACCCAGTACTTC
clone_size: .; v_call: TRBV9; j_call: TRBJ2-1; d_call: .; cdr3_aa: CASSLTSSSYNEQFF; cdr3_nt: TGTGCCAGCAGCCTAACTAGCAGCTCCTACAATGAGCAGTTCTTC
clone_size: .; v_call: TRBV28; j_call: TRBJ2-2; d_call: TRBD1; cdr3_aa: CASSLWGQGGTGELFF; cdr3_nt: TGTGCCAGCAGTTTATGGGGACAGGGGGGCACCGGGGAGCTGTTTTTT
clone_size: .; v_call: TRBV11-1; j_call: TRBJ2-3; d_call: .; cdr3_aa: CASSTRQGRTDTQYF; cdr3_nt: TGTGCCAGCAGCACCCGACAAGGACGCACAGATACGCAGTATTTT
clone_size: .; v_call: TRBV7-3; j_call: TRBJ2-1; d_call: TRBD2; cdr3_aa: CASSLVGAGGRSGPYNEQFF; cdr3_nt: TGTGCCAGCAGCTTAGTAGGGGCGGGAGGTCGCTCGGGACCTTACAATGAGCAGTTCTTC
clone_size: .; v_call: TRBV6-5; j_call: TRBJ2-7; d_call: TRBD1; cdr3_aa: CASSYSDRSYEQYF; cdr3_nt: TGTGCCAGCAGTTACTCGGACAGGTCCTACGAGCAGTACTTC
clone_size: .; v_call: TRBV5-4; j_call: TRBJ2-5; d_call: TRBD2; cdr3_aa: CASSIIAGGGQETQYF; cdr3_nt: TGTGCCAGCAGCATTATAGCGGGAGGAGGGCAAGAGACCCAGTACTTC
clone_size: .; v_call: TRBV28; j_call: TRBJ2-1; d_call: .; cdr3_aa: CASSPGWIEQFF; cdr3_nt: TGTGCCAGCAGTCCCGGTTGGATTGAGCAGTTCTTC
clone_size: .; v_call: TRBV24-1; j_call: TRBJ2-5; d_call: TRBD1; cdr3_aa: CATSETPGQSYQETQYF; cdr3_nt: TGTGCCACCAGTGAAACCCCGGGACAGTCGTACCAAGAGACCCAGTACTTC
clone_size: .; v_call: TRBV7-9; j_call: TRBJ2-3; d_call: TRBD1; cdr3_aa: CASSLRDRPDTQYF; cdr3_nt: TGTGCCAGCAGCTTAAGGGACAGACCAGATACGCAGTATTTT
clone_size: few; v_call: TRBV7-2; j_call: TRBJ1-1; d_call: .; cdr3_aa: CASSLADARINTEAFF; cdr3_nt: TGTGCCAGCAGCTTAGCAGATGCACGGATAAACACTGAAGCTTTCTTT
clone_size: .; v_call: TRBV3-1/TRBV3-2; j_call: TRBJ2-1; d_call: TRBD2; cdr3_aa: CASSLGTSGRKFF; cdr3_nt: TGTGCCAGCAGCCTCGGGACTAGCGGGAGAAAGTTCTTC
clone_size: few; v_call: TRBV28; j_call: TRBJ1-4; d_call: TRBD1; cdr3_aa: CASSLRVGTATNEKLFF; cdr3_nt: TGTGCCAGCAGTTTACGAGTTGGGACAGCAACTAATGAAAAACTGTTTTTT
clone_size: .; v_call: TRBV15; j_call: TRBJ1-4; d_call: TRBD1; cdr3_aa: CATSREETGANEKLFF; cdr3_nt: TGTGCCACCAGCAGAGAGGAGACAGGGGCTAATGAAAAACTGTTTTTT
clone_size: .; v_call: TRBV28; j_call: TRBJ2-1; d_call: .; cdr3_aa: CASRDRLILNEQFF; cdr3_nt: TGTGCCAGCAGGGACAGACTAATTCTCAATGAGCAGTTCTTC
clone_size: .; v_call: TRBV19; j_call: TRBJ2-7; d_call: .; cdr3_aa: CASRRTRGHEQYF; cdr3_nt: TGTGCCAGTAGGCGAACTAGAGGCCACGAGCAGTACTTC
clone_size: few; v_call: TRBV24-1; j_call: TRBJ2-5; d_call: .; cdr3_aa: CATSDFAQETQYF; cdr3_nt: TGTGCCACCAGTGATTTTGCACAAGAGACCCAGTACTTC
clone_size: once; v_call: TRBV2; j_call: TRBJ2-1; d_call: TRBD2; cdr3_aa: CASRGTSGKGDQFF; cdr3_nt: TGTGCCAGCCGTGGGACTAGCGGGAAGGGGGATCAGTTCTTC
clone_size: .; v_call: TRBV3-1/TRBV3-2; j_call: TRBJ1-1; d_call: .; cdr3_aa: CASSPEGTANTEAFF; cdr3_nt: TGTGCCAGCAGCCCAGAAGGGACGGCGAACACTGAAGCTTTCTTT
clone_size: .; v_call: TRBV4-1; j_call: TRBJ1-6; d_call: .; cdr3_aa: CASSQVGTTSSYNSPLHF; cdr3_nt: TGCGCCAGCAGCCAAGTCGGCACAACGAGCTCCTATAATTCACCCCTCCACTTT
clone_size: .; v_call: TRBV27; j_call: TRBJ1-5; d_call: TRBD1; cdr3_aa: CASSETGTGFSNQPQHF; cdr3_nt: TGTGCCAGCAGTGAAACCGGGACAGGATTTAGCAATCAGCCCCAGCATTTT
clone_size: .; v_call: TRBV7-9; j_call: TRBJ2-1; d_call: .; cdr3_aa: CASRSGTGERVNEQFF; cdr3_nt: TGTGCCAGCAGATCCGGCACCGGGGAGCGGGTTAATGAGCAGTTCTTC
clone_size: .; v_call: TRBV20-1; j_call: TRBJ2-1; d_call: .; cdr3_aa: CSASSRGNEQFF; cdr3_nt: TGCAGTGCTAGTTCAAGGGGGAATGAGCAGTTCTTC
clone_size: .; v_call: TRBV7-9; j_call: TRBJ1-4; d_call: .; cdr3_aa: CASSLEGFPDEKLFF; cdr3_nt: TGTGCCAGCAGCTTAGAAGGTTTCCCTGACGAAAAACTGTTTTTT
clone_size: .; v_call: TRBV5-4; j_call: TRBJ2-7; d_call: TRBD1; cdr3_aa: CASSLRRDRGYEQYF; cdr3_nt: TGTGCCAGCAGCCTACGCCGGGACAGGGGGTACGAGCAGTACTTC
clone_size: .; v_call: TRBV5-6; j_call: TRBJ1-6; d_call: .; cdr3_aa: CASSLMTLARSPLHF; cdr3_nt: TGTGCCAGCAGCTTGATGACTCTCGCACGGTCACCCCTCCACTTT
clone_size: .; v_call: TRBV28; j_call: TRBJ2-1; d_call: .; cdr3_aa: CASNDHGETDNEQFF; cdr3_nt: TGTGCCAGCAATGATCATGGGGAGACCGACAATGAGCAGTTCTTC
clone_size: .; v_call: TRBV28; j_call: TRBJ2-5; d_call: .; cdr3_aa: CASAPRGRQETQYF; cdr3_nt: TGTGCCAGCGCTCCCCGGGGCCGACAAGAGACCCAGTACTTC
clone_size: .; v_call: TRBV18; j_call: TRBJ2-1; d_call: TRBD2; cdr3_aa: CASSSTSGYNEQFF; cdr3_nt: TGTGCCAGCTCATCGACTAGCGGCTACAATGAGCAGTTCTTC
clone_size: .; v_call: TRBV3-1/TRBV3-2; j_call: TRBJ1-2; d_call: .; cdr3_aa: CASSQESGVWGYTF; cdr3_nt: TGTGCCAGCAGCCAAGAGTCAGGTGTTTGGGGCTACACCTTC
clone_size: .; v_call: TRBV4-1; j_call: TRBJ1-2; d_call: .; cdr3_aa: CASSRGSEVYGYTF; cdr3_nt: TGCGCCAGCAGCCGAGGCTCGGAGGTATATGGCTACACCTTC
clone_size: .; v_call: TRBV4-3; j_call: TRBJ2-2; d_call: TRBD1; cdr3_aa: CASSWTGNTGELFF; cdr3_nt: TGCGCCAGCAGCTGGACAGGGAACACCGGGGAGCTGTTTTTT